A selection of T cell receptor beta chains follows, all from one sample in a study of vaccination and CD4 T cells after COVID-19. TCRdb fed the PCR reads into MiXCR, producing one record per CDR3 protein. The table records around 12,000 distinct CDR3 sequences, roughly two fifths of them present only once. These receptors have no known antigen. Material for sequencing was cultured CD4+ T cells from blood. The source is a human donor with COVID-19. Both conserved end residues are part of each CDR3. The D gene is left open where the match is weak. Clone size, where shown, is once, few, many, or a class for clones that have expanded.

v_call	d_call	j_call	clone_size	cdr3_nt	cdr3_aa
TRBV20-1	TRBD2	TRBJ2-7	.	TGCAGTGCTCACCATGGGACTAGCGGGGGGAACGAGCAGTACTTC	CSAHHGTSGGNEQYF
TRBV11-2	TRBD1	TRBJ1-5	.	TGTGCCAGCAGCTCTCGGGACAGGGGGCAGCCCCAGCATTTT	CASSSRDRGQPQHF
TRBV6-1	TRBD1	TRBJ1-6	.	TGTGCCAGCCAAGGGACAGGGCTGGGCTCCTATAATTCACCCCTCCACTTT	CASQGTGLGSYNSPLHF
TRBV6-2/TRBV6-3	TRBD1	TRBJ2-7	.	TGTGCCAGCCTGGGGGACAGGTCCGCCCACGAGCAGTACTTC	CASLGDRSAHEQYF
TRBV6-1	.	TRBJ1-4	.	TGTGCCAGCAGCCCGCGGTCCGTTAATGAAAAACTGTTTTTT	CASSPRSVNEKLFF
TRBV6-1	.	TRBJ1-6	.	TGTGCCAGCAGTACGGGGTTTGGGGCTAAGCCCCTCCACTTT	CASSTGFGAKPLHF
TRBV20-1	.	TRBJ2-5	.	TGCAGTGCTAGAGATCCGGGACGCAAGGGAGGGACCCAGTACTTC	CSARDPGRKGGTQYF
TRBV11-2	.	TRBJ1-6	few	TGTGCCAGCAGCTTACACAATTCACCCCTCCACTTT	CASSLHNSPLHF
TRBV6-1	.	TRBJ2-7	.	TGTGCCAGCACCCGGGGGCGGAAGCTGGACGAGCAGTACTTC	CASTRGRKLDEQYF
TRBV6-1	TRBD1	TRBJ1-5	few	TGTGCCAGCAGTGAACTCCTGACCGGGACAGGCAATCAGCCCCAGCATTTT	CASSELLTGTGNQPQHF
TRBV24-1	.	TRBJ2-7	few	TGTGCCACCAGTGACCCGGGACGGGCCGACGAGCAGTACTTC	CATSDPGRADEQYF
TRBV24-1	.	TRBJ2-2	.	TGTGCCACCAGTGATTTATCTGGCAGTAACACCGGGGAGCTGTTTTTT	CATSDLSGSNTGELFF
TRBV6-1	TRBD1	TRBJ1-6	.	TGTGCCAGCAGTGGAAAACAGGGGTATAATTCACCCCTCCACTTT	CASSGKQGYNSPLHF
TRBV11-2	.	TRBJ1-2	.	TGTGCCAGCAGCTCAACAGGGCACTATGGCTACACCTTC	CASSSTGHYGYTF
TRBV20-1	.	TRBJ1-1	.	TGCAGTGCTGGCGGGGGGCAGATGAACACTGAAGCTTTCTTT	CSAGGGQMNTEAFF
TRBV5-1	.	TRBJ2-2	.	TGCGCCAGCAGCCCGGGGGACCGATCGAACACCGGGGAGCTGTTTTTT	CASSPGDRSNTGELFF
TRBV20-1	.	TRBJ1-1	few	TGCAGTGCTAGAAGCGGGACAAGCGACAACGCTTTCTTT	CSARSGTSDNAFF
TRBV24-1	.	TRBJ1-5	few	TGTGCCACCAGTGCCAGGAGAAATCAGCCCCAGCATTTT	CATSARRNQPQHF
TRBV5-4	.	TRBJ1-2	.	TGTGCCAGCAGCTTGGCGGGGCGTGGCTACACCTTC	CASSLAGRGYTF
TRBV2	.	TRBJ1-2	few	TGTGCCAGCAGTGTTTTGCAGGGTTCCTATGGCTACACCTTC	CASSVLQGSYGYTF
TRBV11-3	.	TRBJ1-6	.	TGTGCCAGCAGCTCAAATTCACCCCTCCACTTT	CASSSNSPLHF
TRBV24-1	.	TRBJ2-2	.	TGTGCCACCAGTGACAGGGAGAACACCGGGGAGCTGTTTTTT	CATSDRENTGELFF
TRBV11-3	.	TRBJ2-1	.	TGTGCCAGCAGCTTAGGCGAGCGGAGCTACAATGAGCAGTTCTTC	CASSLGERSYNEQFF
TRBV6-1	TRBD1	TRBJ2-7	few	TGTGCCAGCAGTCCCTCGGGACAGGTCTCCTACGAGCAGTACTTC	CASSPSGQVSYEQYF
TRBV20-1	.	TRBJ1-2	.	TGCAGTGCTAGAGATAGTGCAGGCTATGGCTACACCTTC	CSARDSAGYGYTF
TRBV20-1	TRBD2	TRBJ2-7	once	TGCAGTGTCCGGGGGGGGGATTCCTACGAGCAGTACTTC	CSVRGGDSYEQYF
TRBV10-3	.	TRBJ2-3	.	TGTGCCATCAGTGGGACGGGGGATAGCACAGATACGCAGTATTTT	CAISGTGDSTDTQYF
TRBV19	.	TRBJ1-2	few	TGTGCCAGTAGGGCTTACTATGGCTACACCTTC	CASRAYYGYTF
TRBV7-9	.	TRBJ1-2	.	TGTGCCAGCAGCCCAGGGCAGGCCAACTATGGCTACACCTTC	CASSPGQANYGYTF
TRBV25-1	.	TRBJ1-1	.	TGTGCCAGCAGTGATCGTCCCAACACTGAAGCTTTCTTT	CASSDRPNTEAFF
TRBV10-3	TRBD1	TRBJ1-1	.	TGTGCCACCCCCTGGGGACAGGCCCTTATTCCGGCCATGAACACTGAAGCTTTCTTT	CATPWGQALIPAMNTEAFF
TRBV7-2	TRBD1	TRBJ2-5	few	TGTGCCAGCAGAGAGGGTCGACAGGGGGGTTCCGGGACCCAGTACTTC	CASREGRQGGSGTQYF